These 15 T cell receptor beta chains were sequenced from one sample in a study of T cells after yellow fever vaccination (dated 2019 in TCRdb). Library preparation was by 5' RACE. The listed sequencing device is Illumina NovaSeq 6000. In-frame beta chains were kept once TCRdb had trimmed the public reads at Q25 with fastp and called clones with MiXCR. Identical CDR3 proteins give one entry, which carries the most common genes and DNA. Across this sample there are approximately 330,000 distinct CDR3 sequences, with over 4% seen only once. The top ten hold about 22% of the sample. The treatment or condition tag for this specimen amounts to: live attenuated yellow fever vaccine strain. This specimen was PBMCs, taken 5 days after the yellow fever booster vaccination. The receptors here all came from a man aged 18 to 29 who received the YFV17D yellow fever vaccine.

Remarks on this clonotype: The junction does not match germline at one end; this may be a read error. J is TRBJ1-2 and V is TRBV5-5, with D perhaps TRBD1 (5 bases). The germline CDR1 and CDR2 sequences are SGHKS and YYEKEE (reference sequence). The CDR3 consists of 12 residues. CDR3 region: CARSWDSDRYTF. CDR3 sequence (DNA): TGTGCCAGAAGCTGGGACTCGGATCGCTACACCTTC. Full variable domain (outside the CDR3, taken from reference TRBV5-5 and TRBJ1-2): DAGVTQSPTHLIKTRGQQVTLRCSPISGHKSVSWYQQVLGQGPQFIFQYYEKEERGRGNFPDRFSARQFPNYSSELNVNALLLGDSALYLCARSWDSDRYTFGSGTRLTVV.

This clonotype was picked up a small number of times. The CDR3 nucleotides read TGTGCCAGCAGCTTAACAGGTAGCGGGGTTTACAATGAGCAGTTCTTC. It encodes CASSLTGSGVYNEQFF. The V call is TRBV7-3, the J call TRBJ2-1, with 8 bases identical to TRBD2. V lost 0 bases, J lost 4 bases, and 5 bases stayed unmatched. CDR3 length: 16 residues. CDR1 is SGHTA, CDR2 FQGTGA, per germline.

The chain employs TRBV7-9 and TRBJ2-2, with D possibly matching TRBD1 (6 bases). CDR1 and CDR2 from the germline V gene are SEHNR and FQNEAQ (reference sequence). There are 13 residues in the CDR3. Trimming cost V 5 bases and J 6 bases, with 10 bases left between them. CDR3 protein: CASSLRGSGELFF. DNA for the CDR3: TGTGCCAGCAGCCTCAGGGGTTCCGGGGAGCTGTTTTTT. The full variable domain, rest sourced from reference TRBV7-9 and TRBJ2-2, is DTGVSQNPRHKITKRGQNVTFRCDPISEHNRLYWYRQTLGQGPEFLTYFQNEAQLEKSRLLSDRFSAERPKGSFSTLEIQRTEQGDSAMYLCASSLRGSGELFFGEGSRLTVL.

The gene calls are TRBV14 and TRBJ2-2, with D possibly matching TRBD1 (6 bases). The CDR3 spans 15 residues. V lost 6 bases, J lost 3 bases, and 14 bases lay in between. The V gene's germline CDR1 is SGHDN and CDR2 FVKESK. The CDR3 region is CASSDDRPYTGELFF. CDR3 nucleotide sequence: TGTGCCAGCAGTGACGACAGGCCATACACCGGGGAGCTGTTTTTT.

This clonotype appeared a few times. V gene TRBV5-1 combines with J gene TRBJ2-6; D remains unclear. The CDR3 is 16 residues long. Trimming removed 7 bases from V and 0 bases from J, with 14 bases in between. CDR1 SGHRS and CDR2 YFSETQ come from the germline V gene. CDR3 loop: CASGPLGGSGANVLTF. CDR3 coding DNA: TGCGCCAGCGGCCCATTGGGTGGCTCTGGGGCCAACGTCCTGACTTTC.

This clonotype came up many times. V usage is TRBV4-2 and J usage is TRBJ1-2; D unclear. The CDR3 sequence is 15 residues long. V dropped 1 base and J dropped 4 bases, with 13 bases sitting between them. The germline V gene has CDR1 LGHNA and CDR2 YNFKEQ. CDR3 nucleotide sequence: TGTGCCAGCAGCCAAGGGAGCGTCGGGAGCTATGGCTACACCTTC. Its protein is CASSQGSVGSYGYTF.

This clonotype was seen more than once but under ten times. This chain joins TRBV30 and TRBJ2-7; D gene ambiguous. The length of the CDR3 is 13 residues. With 2 bases removed from V and 0 bases from J, the gap between germline ends came to 8 bases. The germline CDR1 and CDR2 sequences are GTSNPN and SVGIG (reference sequence). DNA of the CDR3: TGTGCCTGGAGTCATCCAAGCTCCTACGAGCAGTACTTC. Protein: CAWSHPSSYEQYF.

In its sample, this clonotype was seen a few times. The rearrangement joins TRBV20-1 to TRBJ2-2, with 9 bases fitting TRBD2. The CDR3 length is 15 residues. V was pared by 8 bases and J by 0 bases, with 7 bases of the junction left unmatched. Germline V lookup: CDR1 DFQATT, CDR2 SNEGSKA (reference sequence). CDR3 sequence: CSTFSSGANTGELFF. DNA of the CDR3: TGCAGTACATTCTCTAGCGGGGCGAACACCGGGGAGCTGTTTTTT.

The rearrangement joins TRBV5-1 to TRBJ2-2; 9 bases are a match to TRBD1. The CDR3 sequence is 16 residues long. J was trimmed by 7 bases and V by 4 bases; bases with no gene match: 11. CDR1 is SGHRS, CDR2 YFSETQ, per germline. CDR3 DNA: TGCGCCAGCAGCCCGCCCGGGACAGGGACGGGCGGGGAGCTGTTTTTT. Its translation is CASSPPGTGTGGELFF.

This clonotype was observed many times. This rearrangement joins TRBV30 to TRBJ2-1, with 8 bases matching TRBD2. Germline loops: CDR1 GTSNPN, CDR2 SVGIG (reference sequence). The V gene end was trimmed by 2 bases and the J gene end by 7 bases; junction bases not matched to a gene: 4. CDR3 length: 13 amino acids. The CDR3 reads CAWSPAGANEQFF. In nucleotides, the CDR3 is TGTGCCTGGAGTCCAGCGGGGGCGAATGAGCAGTTCTTC.

The genes are TRBV6-5 and TRBJ1-2; TRBD1 is a possible D gene (6 bases). The CDR3 is 14 amino acids. Trimming removed 2 bases at V and 8 bases at J, with 15 bases between. Germline V lookup: CDR1 MNHEY, CDR2 SVGAGI. CDR3 DNA sequence: TGTGCCAGCAGTTACGGGACAACCGTACCCGGCTACACCTTC. Translating gives CASSYGTTVPGYTF.

V usage is TRBV20-1 and J usage is TRBJ1-2; 8 positions agree with TRBD1. Germline loops: CDR1 DFQATT, CDR2 SNEGSKA (reference sequence). The V segment lost 6 bases and the J segment 4 bases; nucleotides outside the gene matches: 10. The CDR3 sequence is 14 residues long. The CDR3 reads CSATRDGQGYGYTF. The CDR3 nucleotides are TGCAGTGCAACCCGTGACGGACAGGGCTATGGCTACACCTTC.

This clonotype was observed a few times. The chain has TRBV28 and TRBJ1-5; no clear D. The CDR3 has 14 residues. Germline CDR1 MDHEN, CDR2 SYDVKM. The ends were cut back, 8 bases at V and 6 bases at J, with 17 bases in the middle. The CDR3 sequence is CASGNGLVGQPQHF. CDR3 nucleotide sequence: TGTGCCAGCGGTAATGGGTTAGTGGGTCAGCCCCAGCATTTT.

The chain uses TRBV5-1 and TRBJ2-1; TRBD2 matches 10 bases. The J segment lost 7 bases and the V segment lost 0 bases, leaving 4 bases of the junction unmatched. The germline gives CDR1 SGHRS, CDR2 YFSETQ. The CDR3 has 15 amino acids. The CDR3 reads CASSLAVAGGNEQFF. DNA of the CDR3: TGCGCCAGCAGCTTGGCGGTAGCGGGGGGAAATGAGCAGTTCTTC.

This chain connects TRBV4-3 to TRBJ2-5, with TRBD2 matching over 7 bases. The germline V gene encodes CDR1 LGHNA and CDR2 YSLEER. The CDR3 has 16 residues. With V trimmed by 3 bases and J by 1 base, 8 bases remained unmatched. Here the CDR3 reads CASSQQLARAQETQYF. The CDR3, as DNA: TGCGCCAGCAGCCAGCAACTAGCGCGAGCCCAAGAGACCCAGTACTTC.